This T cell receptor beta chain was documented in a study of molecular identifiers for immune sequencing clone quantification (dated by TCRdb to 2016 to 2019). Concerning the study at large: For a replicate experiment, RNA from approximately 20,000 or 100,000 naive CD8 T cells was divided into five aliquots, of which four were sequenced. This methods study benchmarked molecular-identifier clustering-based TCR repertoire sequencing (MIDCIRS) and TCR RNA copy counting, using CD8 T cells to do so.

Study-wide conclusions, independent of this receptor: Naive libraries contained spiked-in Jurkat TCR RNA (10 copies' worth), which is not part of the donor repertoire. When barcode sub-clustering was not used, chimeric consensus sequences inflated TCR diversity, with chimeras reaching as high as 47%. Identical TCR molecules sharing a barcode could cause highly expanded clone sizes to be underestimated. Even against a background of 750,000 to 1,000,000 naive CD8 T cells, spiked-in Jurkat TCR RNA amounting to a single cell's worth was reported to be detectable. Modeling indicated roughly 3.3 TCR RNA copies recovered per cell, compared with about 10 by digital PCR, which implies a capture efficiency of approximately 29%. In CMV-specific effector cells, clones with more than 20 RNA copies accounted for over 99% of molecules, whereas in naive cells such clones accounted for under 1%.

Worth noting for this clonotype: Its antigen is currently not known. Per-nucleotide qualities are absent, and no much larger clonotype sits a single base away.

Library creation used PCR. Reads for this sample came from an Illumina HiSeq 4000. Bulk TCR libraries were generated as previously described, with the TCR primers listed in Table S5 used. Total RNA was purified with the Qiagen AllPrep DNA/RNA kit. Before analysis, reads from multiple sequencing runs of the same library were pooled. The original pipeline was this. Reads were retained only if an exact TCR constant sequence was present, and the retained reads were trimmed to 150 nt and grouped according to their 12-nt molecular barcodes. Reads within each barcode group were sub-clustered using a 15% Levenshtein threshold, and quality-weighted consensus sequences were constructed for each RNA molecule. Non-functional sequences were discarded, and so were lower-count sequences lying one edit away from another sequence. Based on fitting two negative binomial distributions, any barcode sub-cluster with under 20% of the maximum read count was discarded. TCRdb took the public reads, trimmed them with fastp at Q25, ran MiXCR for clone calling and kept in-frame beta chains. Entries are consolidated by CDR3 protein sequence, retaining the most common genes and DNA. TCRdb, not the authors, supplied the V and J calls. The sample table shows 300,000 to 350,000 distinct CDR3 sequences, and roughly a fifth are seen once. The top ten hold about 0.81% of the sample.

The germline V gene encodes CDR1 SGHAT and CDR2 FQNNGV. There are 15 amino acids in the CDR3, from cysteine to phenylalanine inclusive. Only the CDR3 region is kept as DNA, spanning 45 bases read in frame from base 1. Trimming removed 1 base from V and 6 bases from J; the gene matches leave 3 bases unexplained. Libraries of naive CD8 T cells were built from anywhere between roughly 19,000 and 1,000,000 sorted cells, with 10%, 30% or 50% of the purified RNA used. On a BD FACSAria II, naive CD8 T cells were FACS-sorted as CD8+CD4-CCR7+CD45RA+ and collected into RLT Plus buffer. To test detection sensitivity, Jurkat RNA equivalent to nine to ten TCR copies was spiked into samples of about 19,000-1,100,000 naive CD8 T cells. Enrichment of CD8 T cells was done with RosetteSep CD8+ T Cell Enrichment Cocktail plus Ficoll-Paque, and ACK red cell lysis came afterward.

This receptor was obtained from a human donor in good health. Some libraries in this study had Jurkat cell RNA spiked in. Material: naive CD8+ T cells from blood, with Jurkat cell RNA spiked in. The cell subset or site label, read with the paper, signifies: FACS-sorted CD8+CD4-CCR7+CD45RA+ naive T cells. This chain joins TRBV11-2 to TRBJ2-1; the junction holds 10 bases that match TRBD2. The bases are TGTGCCAGCAGCTTAGTCCAGCGGGGGGGCAATGAGCAGTTCTTC. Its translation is CASSLVQRGGNEQFF.